This record covers a single T cell receptor beta chain. What it binds is not known. CDR3 size: 15 residues. Per the germline V gene, CDR1 is KGHSH and CDR2 is LQKENI. Trimming removed 6 bases from V and 2 bases from J; junction bases left unmatched: 5. The data were obtained in a study of cytomegalovirus exposure and HLA in healthy donors. Overall study context: Later analysis reported that the 120 or so validation repertoires shared the platform of the approximately 690 first-cohort repertoires.

Assay used: immunoSEQ multiplex PCR; TCRdb lists only in-frame clones, some missing. The sample has some 330,000 clones, roughly 90% seen once. The study, taken as a whole, reports: Investigators reported 164 TCR beta chains as tied to cytomegalovirus. One later analysis, an examination of the 100 to 150 validation repertoires, found that first-cohort TCR clusters tended to co-occur in them.

These donors were members of the roughly 120-subject validation cohort, a group separate from the approximately 620-subject first cohort. The chain links TRBV18 to TRBJ2-7, with TRBD2 matching 12 bases. The sample taken for sequencing was PBMCs. The clonotype was recovered from a woman aged 18 to 35 in good health and CMV-seronegative. CDR3 amino acids: CASSRTSGEAYEQYF. CDR3 coding DNA: TGTGCCAGCTCGCGGACTAGCGGGGAAGCCTACGAGCAGTACTTC.